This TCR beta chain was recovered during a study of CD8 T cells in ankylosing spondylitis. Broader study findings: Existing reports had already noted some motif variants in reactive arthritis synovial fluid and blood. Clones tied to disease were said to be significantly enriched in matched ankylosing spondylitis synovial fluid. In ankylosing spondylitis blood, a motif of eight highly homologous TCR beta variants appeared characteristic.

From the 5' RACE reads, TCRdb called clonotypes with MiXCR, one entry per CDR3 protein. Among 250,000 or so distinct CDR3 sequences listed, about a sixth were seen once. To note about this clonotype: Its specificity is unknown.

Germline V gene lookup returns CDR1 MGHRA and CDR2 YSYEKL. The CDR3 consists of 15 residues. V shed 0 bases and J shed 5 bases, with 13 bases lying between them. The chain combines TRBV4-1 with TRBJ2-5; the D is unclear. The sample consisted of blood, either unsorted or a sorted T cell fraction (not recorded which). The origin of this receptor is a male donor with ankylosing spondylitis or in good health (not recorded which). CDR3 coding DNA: TGCGCCAGCAGCCAAGATGGCGACTCCGGGGAGACCCAGTACTTC. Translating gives CASSQDGDSGETQYF.